In its sample, the clone carrying this T cell receptor (beta chain) was seen once. The data are from a study of blood T cell repertoires in COVID-19. Assay: immunoSEQ multiplex PCR; the TCRdb copy retains only in-frame clones and omits some. The top ten clones hold around 7% of a sample with about 230,000 clones, roughly 80% of them seen once. V was clipped by 5 bases and J by 3 bases; unmatched bases: 11. CDR3 length: 15 residues. Germline CDR1 is SGHNT and CDR2 is YYREEE (reference sequence). The source material was peripheral blood. This TCR was sampled from a woman in her fifties or sixties with acute or convalescent COVID-19. The rearrangement links TRBV5-4 to TRBJ2-7, with 7 nucleotides matching TRBD1. CDR3 protein: CASSLTDRAYYEQYF. The CDR3 region has the DNA TGTGCCAGCAGTCTCACCGACAGGGCGTACTACGAGCAGTACTTC.